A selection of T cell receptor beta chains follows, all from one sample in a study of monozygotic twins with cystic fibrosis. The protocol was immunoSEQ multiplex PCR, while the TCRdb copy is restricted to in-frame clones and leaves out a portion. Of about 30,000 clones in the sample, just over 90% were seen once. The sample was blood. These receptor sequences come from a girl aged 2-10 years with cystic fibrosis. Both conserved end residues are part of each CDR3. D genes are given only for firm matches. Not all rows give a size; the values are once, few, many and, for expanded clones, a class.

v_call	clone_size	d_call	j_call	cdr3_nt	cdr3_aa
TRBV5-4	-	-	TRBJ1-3	TGTGCCAGCAGCCGGGCGATTCGGGGGAGGCACACCATATATTTT	CASSRAIRGRHTIYF
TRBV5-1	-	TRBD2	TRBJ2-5	TGCGCCAGCAGCTTAGGCCTAGCGGGGCAAGAGACCCAGTACTTC	CASSLGLAGQETQYF
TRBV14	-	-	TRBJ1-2	TGTGCCAGCCGGGAAACAGGTTGGAATGGCTACACCTTC	CASRETGWNGYTF
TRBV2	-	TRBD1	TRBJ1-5	TGTGCCAGCAGTGGGCCGCCGACAGGGGATCAGCCCCAGCATTTT	CASSGPPTGDQPQHF
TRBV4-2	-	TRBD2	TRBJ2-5	TGTGCCAGCAGCCAGCGGGGGAGGGAGACCCAGTACTTC	CASSQRGRETQYF
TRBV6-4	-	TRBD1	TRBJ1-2	TGTGCCAGCCCCGGGACAGGGTATGGCTACACCTTC	CASPGTGYGYTF
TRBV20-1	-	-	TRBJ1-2	TGCAGTGAATCCCAGGGTGGCTACACCTTC	CSESQGGYTF
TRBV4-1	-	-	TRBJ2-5	TGCGCCAGCAGCCAAGGGGAAAACTCGATTAAAGAGACCCAGTACTTC	CASSQGENSIKETQYF
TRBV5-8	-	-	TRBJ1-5	TGTGCCAGCAGCTTGGTTTCAGTGGGCAATCAGCCCCAGCATTTT	CASSLVSVGNQPQHF
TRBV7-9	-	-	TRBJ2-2	TGTGCCAGCAGCTTACCTAACAGGGGAGGAGACACCGGGGAGCTGTTTTTT	CASSLPNRGGDTGELFF
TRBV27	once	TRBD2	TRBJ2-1	TGTGCCAGCAGTTTACCCCAGACTAGCGGGGGCTACAATGAGCAGTTCTTC	CASSLPQTSGGYNEQFF
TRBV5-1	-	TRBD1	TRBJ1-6	TGCGCCAGCAGCCCCCGTGGACAGGGTGATAATTCACCCCTCCACTTT	CASSPRGQGDNSPLHF
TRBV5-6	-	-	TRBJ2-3	TGTGCCAGCAGCTTGAGGGTAGGGATCACAGATACGCAGTATTTT	CASSLRVGITDTQYF
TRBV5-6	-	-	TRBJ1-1	TGTGCCAGCAGCCCCCGGGGGGATTTCATGAACACTGAAGCTTTCTTT	CASSPRGDFMNTEAFF
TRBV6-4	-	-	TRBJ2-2	TGTGCCAGCAGTCCCGGACCCGGAAACACCGGGGAGCTGTTTTTT	CASSPGPGNTGELFF
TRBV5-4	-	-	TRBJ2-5	TGTGCCAGCAGCTCGGCTTATCAACAAGAGACCCAGTACTTC	CASSSAYQQETQYF
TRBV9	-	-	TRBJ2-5	TGTGCCAGCAGCGTCTCGGGGTTGCGGGAGACCCAGTACTTC	CASSVSGLRETQYF
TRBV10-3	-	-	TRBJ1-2	TGTGCCATCAGTGAGTCGGCCTTTAACTATGGCTACACCTTC	CAISESAFNYGYTF
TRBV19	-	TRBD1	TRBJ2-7	TGTGCCAGTAGTATAGATCCCGGACAGGGGACCTACGAGCAGTACTTC	CASSIDPGQGTYEQYF
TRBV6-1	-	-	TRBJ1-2	TGTGCCAGCATAAGATCAAGGCCAAGCTATGGCTACACCTTC	CASIRSRPSYGYTF
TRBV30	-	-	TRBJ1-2	TGTGCCTGGAGTGTAAACTCCTATGGCTACACCTTC	CAWSVNSYGYTF
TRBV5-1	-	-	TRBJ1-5	TGCGCCAGCAGCTTGTCAGGTGGGGGGGCCCATCAGCCCCAGCATTTT	CASSLSGGGAHQPQHF
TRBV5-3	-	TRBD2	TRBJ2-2	TGTGCCAGCCTTAATAAGGGCGGGAGGACCGGGGAGCTGTTTTTT	CASLNKGGRTGELFF
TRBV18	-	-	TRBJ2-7	TGTGCCAGCTCAAATTACTACGAGCAGTACTTC	CASSNYYEQYF
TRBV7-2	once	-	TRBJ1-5	TGTGCCAGCAGCTTAGGGGACGCTCCCTGGGGCAATCAGCCCCAGCATTTT	CASSLGDAPWGNQPQHF
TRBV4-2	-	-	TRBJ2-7	TGTGCCAGCAGCTCCTATCGGGGGGCTTACGAGCAGTACTTC	CASSSYRGAYEQYF
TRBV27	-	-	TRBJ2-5	TGTGCCAGCAGTTTATGGCGACGTTCTAGGGAGACCCAGTACTTC	CASSLWRRSRETQYF
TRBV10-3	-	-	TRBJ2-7	TGTGCCATCAGTGATCAATACTGGTATAACGAGCAGTACTTC	CAISDQYWYNEQYF
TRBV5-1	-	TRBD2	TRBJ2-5	TGCGCCAGCAGCCCGGGGGGTCAAGAGACCCAGTACTTC	CASSPGGQETQYF